This entry concerns a single T cell receptor beta chain. With a J-beta primer mix and a sample-barcoded 5' primer, a second PCR ran roughly 6 to 11 cycles. Using its own MiXCR run on the 5' RACE reads, TCRdb lists one record per CDR3 protein. The sample has under 1,100,000 distinct CDR3 sequences; about 23% are singletons. The data were taken from a study of blood T cells in healthy people across ages. These data are also associated with another study on T cells of mothers and their children.

This clonotype originated in a girl aged 2-10 years in good health. Sequenced: blood.

The CDR3: CASSAGAPGDEQFF. CDR3 sequence (DNA): TGTGCCAGCAGTGCAGGGGCCCCTGGAGATGAGCAGTTCTTC. This rearrangement joins TRBV6-5 to TRBJ2-1; D might be TRBD1 (6 bases). The V end was cut by 5 bases, the J end by 8 bases, with 16 bases between. The CDR3 totals 14 residues. Germline lookup yields CDR1 MNHEY and CDR2 SVGAGI.